This T cell receptor beta chain originates from a study of cytomegalovirus exposure and HLA in healthy donors. Findings and caveats of the study: Judged likely to be a sequencing artifact was a cluster of highly shared sequence variants. Productive rates of about 87% or about 30% were seen for most TCR beta V segments in an earlier analysis. 164 TCR beta chains were listed as cytomegalovirus-associated.

The PCR made use of 60 Vbeta and 13 Jbeta primers. Profiling relied on immunoSEQ multiplex PCR, and the TCRdb table lists in-frame clones only, not all of them. Among 130,000 or so clones, more than 60% were seen once, and the ten largest hold less than 9%. On this clone: Its antigen is currently unknown.

Donors in the study were healthy people who gave bone marrow. The receptor's source is a woman in her thirties or forties in good health and CMV-seropositive. The sequenced sample consisted of PBMCs.

The CDR3 DNA reads TGCGCCAGCAGCTTTATAGGGGCAAAGGGTCCTTACGAGCAGTACTTC. This encodes CASSFIGAKGPYEQYF. The chain uses TRBV5-1 and TRBJ2-7; possibly TRBD1 for D (5 bases). The CDR3 spans 16 residues. The V end was cut by 2 bases, the J end by 4 bases, with 19 bases between. CDR1 and CDR2 (germline): SGHRS, YFSETQ.